This TCR beta chain appears in the sequencing data of a study of blood T cell repertoires in COVID-19. Study context: Sample material is recorded as cDNA or gDNA derived from T cells, B-cell-depleted T cells, or PBMCs.

Authors' processing steps: How many nucleated cells were present was estimated from reference gene primer amplification. Produced via immunoSEQ multiplex PCR; TCRdb's table is partial and in-frame only. V, J and clone size were drawn from that table, and D and trimming were deduced from the DNA. The sample records about 670,000 clones, approximately 90% being singletons. This clone was found once. Other nucleotide sequences in the sample specify the same CDR3. Sequenced: peripheral blood. This receptor was obtained from a woman aged 18-29 years with acute or convalescent COVID-19.

The CDR3 sequence is CASSLRTVYEQYF. In DNA, the CDR3 is TGTGCCAGCAGTCTGCGGACAGTCTACGAGCAGTACTTC. The chain joins TRBV12-3 or TRBV12-4 to TRBJ2-7; possibly TRBD1 for D (6 bases). The CDR3 sequence is 13 residues long. V was cut by 5 bases and J by 3 bases, with 11 bases left in between.